This section outlines one T cell receptor beta chain sequence together with its context. Sequencing used immunoSEQ multiplex PCR; TCRdb keeps in-frame clones, though not all of them. This sample has approximately 54,000 clones; roughly 86% occur once, and the top ten carry approximately 14%. The source of the sample is a study of blood T cell repertoires in COVID-19. Study context: Sample material is recorded as cDNA or gDNA derived from T cells, B-cell-depleted T cells, or PBMCs.

J gave up 4 bases and V 3 bases, and 10 bases lay outside the gene matches. The CDR3 consists of 17 residues. The germline V gene encodes CDR1 MNHNS and CDR2 SASEGT. The sample taken for sequencing was peripheral blood. The source is a human donor in a cohort sampled during active COVID-19. The V call is TRBV6-1, the J call TRBJ1-2; 11 nucleotides line up with TRBD1. In DNA, the CDR3 is TGTGCCAGCAGTGAGTGGACAGGGGGCGCCTCAGCCTATGGCTACACCTTC. This codes for CASSEWTGGASAYGYTF.